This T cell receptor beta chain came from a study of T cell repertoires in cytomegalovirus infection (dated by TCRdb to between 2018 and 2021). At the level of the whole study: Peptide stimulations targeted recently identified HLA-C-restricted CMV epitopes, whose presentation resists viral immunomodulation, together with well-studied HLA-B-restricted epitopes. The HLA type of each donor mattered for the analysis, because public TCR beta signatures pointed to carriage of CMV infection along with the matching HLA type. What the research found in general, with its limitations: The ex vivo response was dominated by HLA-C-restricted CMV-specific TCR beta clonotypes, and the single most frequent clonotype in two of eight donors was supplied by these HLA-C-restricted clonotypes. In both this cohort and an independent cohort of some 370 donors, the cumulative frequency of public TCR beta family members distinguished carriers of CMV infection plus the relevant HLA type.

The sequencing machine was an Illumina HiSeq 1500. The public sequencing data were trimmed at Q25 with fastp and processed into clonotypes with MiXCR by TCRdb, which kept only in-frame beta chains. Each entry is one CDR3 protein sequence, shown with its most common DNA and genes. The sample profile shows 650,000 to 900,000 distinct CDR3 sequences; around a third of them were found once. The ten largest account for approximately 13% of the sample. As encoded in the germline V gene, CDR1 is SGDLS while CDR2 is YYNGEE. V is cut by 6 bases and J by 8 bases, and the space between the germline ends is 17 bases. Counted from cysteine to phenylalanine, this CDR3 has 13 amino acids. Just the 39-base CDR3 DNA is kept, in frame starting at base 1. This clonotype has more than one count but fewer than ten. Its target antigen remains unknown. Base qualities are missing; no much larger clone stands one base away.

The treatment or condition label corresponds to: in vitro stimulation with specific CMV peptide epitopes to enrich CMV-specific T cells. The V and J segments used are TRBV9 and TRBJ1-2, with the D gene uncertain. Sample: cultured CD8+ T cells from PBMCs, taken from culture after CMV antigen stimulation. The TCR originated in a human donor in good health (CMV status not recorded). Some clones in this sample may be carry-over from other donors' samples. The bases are TGTGCCAGCACCCTCCCCGGAGGGTTCGGCTACACCTTC. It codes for CASTLPGGFGYTF.